In this sample, the clone carrying this T cell receptor (beta chain) turned up many times. The antigen is not known. Alpha and beta constant-region primers primed reverse transcription of 500 to 550 ng RNA. Separate chain-specific third strand synthesis with multiplexing indices produced the alpha and beta libraries. The library had 12-nucleotide molecular identifiers formed by two random hexamers joined together. TCRdb fed the 5' RACE reads into MiXCR, producing one record per CDR3 protein. This table has 12,000 or so distinct CDR3 sequences, 9% to 9.5% appearing once. Germline assignment: CDR1 SNHLY and CDR2 FYNNEI. The CDR3 covers 12 residues. The germline V and J ends were trimmed by 5 bases and 3 bases, with 8 bases remaining between them. The sample originates from a study of HIV-infected patients and healthy controls. Across the study: CD8 counts did not change consistently during early therapy; the CD4:CD8 ratio climbed slightly.

No cell fractionation was done, so the repertoire covers all unsorted peripheral blood T cells. Points from the study as a whole: In healthy controls, MAIT alpha CDR3s were common; in HIV+ repertoires, severely depleted.

This receptor was identified in an adult with HIV infection. The donor label of this sample is uncertain. The sample in question was blood, obtained before antiretroviral therapy. V and J are TRBV2 and TRBJ2-7; D is ambiguous. Here the CDR3 DNA reads TGTGCCAGCAGTCCGACGAACTACGAGCAGTACTTC. It encodes CASSPTNYEQYF.